This T cell receptor beta chain derives from a study of blood T cell repertoires in COVID-19 (dated by TCRdb to about 2020). With regard to the full study: Samples from collaborators originated in the United States, Italy and Spain and spanned both the acute and convalescent phases of COVID-19. The samples were drawn from the first 160 participants of the ongoing ImmuneRACE study and from some 1,300 subjects provided by 6 global collaborators. The dataset comprised deeply sampled blood TCRbeta repertoires from subjects exposed to, actively infected with, or recovered from COVID-19. The sample metadata nearly always contained a de-identified subject ID, COVID-19 status, age in years and sex. The repertoires were released in a freely available public database intended as a resource for research on the immune response to SARS-CoV-2. Where available, HLA class I and class II types were obtained from metadata supplied by the sample provider rather than from assay-based typing. The prospective study material was composed of cDNA or gDNA derived from T cells, B-cell-depleted T cells, or PBMCs. What the study reported, not specific to this receptor: Clinical and demographic metadata were provided uncurated, with the amount varying by source and participant.

TCRbeta CDR3 regions were amplified from genomic DNA using the immunoSEQ Assay, a bias-controlled multiplex PCR. The original methods were these. Nucleated cell counts per sample were estimated from amplification of reference gene primers within the assay. To quantify the absolute abundance of each unique TCRbeta CDR3 rearrangement, sequence reads were collapsed and filtered. Productive Simpson clonality was computed per sample as the square root of Simpson's diversity index over productive rearrangements. This immuneACCESS table, as held by TCRdb, lists in-frame sequences with V and J called but not all clones. Of the missing ones, under half trace to an unresolved V gene in checked studies; the others have no known cause. V, J and clone size are taken as reported in that table, and D and trimming were inferred from the DNA itself. This sample lists 300,000 to 500,000 clones; roughly 90% were detected once. Clones ranked in the top ten supply about 0.89% of the sample.

V has 0 bases trimmed and J has 0 bases trimmed; junction bases matching no gene number 5. The CDR3, cysteine through phenylalanine, is 18 amino acids long. CDR3 DNA only is kept here, 54 bases in frame from base 1. Reading the germline V gene gives CDR1 SGHRS and CDR2 YFSETQ. A remark on this clone: It has no known antigen specificity. No base-level quality is on record; no much larger clone is a single base apart.

Enrolling through a virtual design, the prospective study's participants ranged in age from roughly 18 to 90 years and lived across roughly 23 United States geographic areas. In the prospective study, cohorts were assigned on the basis of participant-reported clinical history obtained from a screening survey and a study questionnaire. In the prospective study, whole blood, serum and a nasopharyngeal or oropharyngeal swab were collected from each participant by mobile phlebotomists. Participants in the prospective study had the option to provide additional blood draws and questionnaires over a roughly 2-month period. Before DNA extraction, blood samples from the prospective study were shipped at room temperature or frozen.

This receptor was taken from a woman aged 25 to 45 with acute COVID-19. The V and J genes are TRBV5-1 and TRBJ1-4; 10 central nucleotides agree with TRBD1. Input material: PBMCs or T cells enriched from blood (not recorded which). The nucleotides are TGCGCCAGCAGCTTGGACGGGACAGGGGAGGCAACTAATGAAAAACTGTTTTTT. It codes for CASSLDGTGEATNEKLFF.